A single sample gave rise to the 32 T cell receptor beta chains below, sequenced in a study of vaccination and CD4 T cells after COVID-19. No cognate antigen is known for these TCRs. The treatment was: approximately 10-day PBMC culture with coronavirus spike peptide pools or control peptides (ViraFEST assay). Researchers used the Oncomine TCR Beta short-read assay to sequence DNA from cultured CD4+ T cells. TCRdb used MiXCR to reprocess the PCR reads, holding one entry per CDR3 protein. The table includes roughly 16,000 distinct CDR3 sequences, under 75% detected once. Sequenced material: CD4+ T cells from blood, cultured in vitro. Receptors originate from a human donor who had recovered from COVID-19.

The rearrangement links TRBV6-2 or TRBV6-3 to TRBJ2-2; D is perhaps TRBD1 or TRBD2 (5 bases each). The V gene's germline CDR1 is MNHEY and CDR2 SVGEGT. This CDR3 comprises 16 residues. The V gene lost 10 bases and the J gene lost 5 bases, with 23 bases spanning the gap. The CDR3 is CATSGVGTGRTGELFF. In DNA form, the CDR3 reads TGTGCCACCTCCGGTGTTGGGACGGGAAGGACCGGGGAGCTGTTTTTT.

A few counts support this clonotype. The V gene is TRBV7-8, the J gene TRBJ2-5; D is ambiguous. The CDR3 has 12 residues. Trimming took off 2 bases at V and 4 bases at J, with 5 bases between the two ends. The germline CDR1 and CDR2 sequences are SGHVS and FQNEAQ. CDR3 region: CASSLRRETQYF. CDR3 in DNA: TGTGCCAGCAGCTTACGTCGAGAGACCCAGTACTTC.

CDR3 DNA: TGTGCCAGCAGTTATTCCCTTTACGGGAGCCGGCCCGAGCAGTACTTC. It translates to CASSYSLYGSRPEQYF. The chain is built from TRBV6-5 and TRBJ2-7; possible D gene TRBD2, 6 bases. V gave up 3 bases and J gave up 6 bases, with 21 bases separating them. The germline gives CDR1 MNHEY, CDR2 SVGAGI. The CDR3 is made up of 16 amino acids.

The rearrangement links TRBV7-9 to TRBJ1-5; no reliable D call. V lost 3 bases to trimming and J lost 2 bases, with 14 bases between them. CDR1 is SEHNR, CDR2 FQNEAQ, per germline (reference sequence). The CDR3 sequence is 16 residues long. The CDR3 bases are TGTGCCAGCAGCTTCCAAGTTTGGGTTGGCAATCAGCCCCAGCATTTT. It specifies CASSFQVWVGNQPQHF.

The genes are TRBV7-9 and TRBJ2-5; possible D gene TRBD2, 7 bases. V shed 10 bases and J shed 2 bases, with 23 bases lying between them. Germline V gene lookup returns CDR1 SEHNR and CDR2 FQNEAQ (reference sequence). CDR3 length equals 16 residues. The CDR3 nucleotides are TGTGCCATAGGGGGGGGAGGTTCTGTCAAGCAAGAGACCCAGTACTTC. This translates into CAIGGGGSVKQETQYF.

In this sample, this clonotype turned up a few times. The gene calls are TRBV28 and TRBJ1-2, with a possible D match to TRBD1 (5 bases). CDR1 and CDR2 from the germline V gene are MDHEN and SYDVKM. There are 14 residues in the CDR3. Between the trimmed V and J ends, which lost 8 bases and 4 bases, there was a span of 17 bases. This CDR3 reads CASVTSGVVYGYTF. The CDR3 DNA reads TGTGCCAGCGTCACATCGGGGGTAGTCTATGGCTACACCTTC.

This clonotype was observed a handful of times. V usage is TRBV6-1 and J usage is TRBJ2-7; 7 bases line up with TRBD2. Germline V gives CDR1 MNHNS, CDR2 SASEGT. The trim removed 6 bases at V and 7 bases at J, leaving 12 bases unmatched. The CDR3 spans 14 residues. The CDR3 DNA follows: TGTGCCAGCAGACCGATGGGGGGACTACGGGAGCAGTACTTC. It codes for CASRPMGGLREQYF.

The gene calls are TRBV6-1 and TRBJ2-3, with 8 bases that match TRBD1. V was pared by 5 bases and J by 2 bases, with 9 bases of the junction left unmatched. CDR1 is MNHNS and CDR2 is SASEGT in the germline V gene. The CDR3 consists of 16 residues. CDR3: CASSPGQGPNTDTQYF. The CDR3 coding sequence is TGTGCCAGCAGTCCTGGACAGGGTCCGAACACAGATACGCAGTATTTT.

The gene calls are TRBV28 and TRBJ2-3; unclear D gene. The CDR3 covers 16 residues. Germline loops: CDR1 MDHEN, CDR2 SYDVKM. Trimming shortened V by 6 bases and J by 0 bases, and 16 bases separated the two germline ends. CDR3 amino acids: CASSAPFGESTDTQYF. The CDR3 nucleotides read TGTGCCAGCAGCGCTCCCTTTGGGGAAAGCACAGATACGCAGTATTTT.

This clonotype came up once. This rearrangement joins TRBV28 to TRBJ2-2; tentative D call: TRBD1 (5 bases). The CDR3 has 15 amino acids. Germline CDR1 reads MDHEN; CDR2 reads SYDVKM. The V end lost 5 bases, the J end lost 5 bases, and 15 bases lay between the germline ends. CDR3 in amino acids: CASSIGATGTGELFF. In nucleotides, the CDR3 is TGTGCCAGCAGTATAGGGGCCACTGGGACCGGGGAGCTGTTTTTT.

The chain is built from TRBV5-1 and TRBJ1-5; the D is unclear. CDR1 is SGHRS, CDR2 YFSETQ, per germline. The ends were cut back, 4 bases at V and 0 bases at J, with 5 bases in the middle. This CDR3 is 13 amino acids long. This CDR3 is CASSRDSNQPQHF. CDR3 DNA: TGCGCCAGCAGCCGGGATAGCAATCAGCCCCAGCATTTT.

The chain is built from TRBV6-1 and TRBJ2-1, with 14 bases lining up with TRBD2. Trimming at V came to 6 bases and at J to 6 bases, leaving 4 bases not matched to a gene. CDR3 length: 15 amino acids. Germline V CDR1 and CDR2: MNHNS, SASEGT. The CDR3: CASSKGTSGSNEQFF. Here the CDR3 DNA reads TGTGCCAGCAGCAAGGGGACTAGCGGGAGCAATGAGCAGTTCTTC.

J is TRBJ2-7 and V is TRBV6-1; D call uncertain. The length of the CDR3 is 14 residues. V gave up 5 bases and J gave up 2 bases, with 13 bases separating them. CDR1 is MNHNS and CDR2 is SASEGT in the germline V gene. In nucleotides, the CDR3 is TGTGCCAGCAGTACCCTCGGTAGACCCTACGAGCAGTACTTC. Protein product: CASSTLGRPYEQYF.

This clonotype was seen more than once but under ten times. The J gene is TRBJ1-5, the V gene TRBV27; TRBD1 might be the D (6 bases). V shed 5 bases and J shed 10 bases, with 18 bases lying between them. The CDR3 is made up of 14 amino acids. Germline V CDR1 and CDR2: MNHEY, SMNVEV (reference sequence). CDR3 amino acids: CASSKQTGSDPQHF. Here the CDR3 DNA reads TGTGCCAGCAGTAAGCAGACAGGTTCTGACCCCCAGCATTTT.

This chain joins TRBV19 and TRBJ2-2, with 13 bases that match TRBD2. This CDR3 has 15 amino acids. J gave up 4 bases and V 10 bases, and 6 bases lay outside the gene matches. The germline gives CDR1 LNHDA, CDR2 SQIVND (reference sequence). The CDR3 is CATKGLAGITGELFF. The DNA of the CDR3 is TGTGCCACAAAGGGACTAGCGGGAATCACCGGGGAGCTGTTTTTT.

The gene calls are TRBV2 and TRBJ2-7; 8 bases map to TRBD1. The CDR3 totals 14 residues. Per the germline V gene, CDR1 is SNHLY and CDR2 is FYNNEI. J lost 7 bases, V lost 6 bases, and 11 bases had no gene match. CDR3 protein: CASSAGQGQWEQYF. Here the CDR3 DNA reads TGTGCCAGCAGCGCCGGACAGGGACAGTGGGAGCAGTACTTC.

The V call is TRBV6-2 or TRBV6-3, the J call TRBJ1-2, with TRBD1 matching over 8 bases. Trimming removed 6 bases from V and 0 bases from J; junction bases left unmatched: 12. Germline V gives CDR1 MNHEY, CDR2 SVGEGT. There are 17 residues in the CDR3. This chain's CDR3 is CASRETGTGTANYGYTF. CDR3 coding DNA: TGTGCCAGCAGGGAAACCGGGACAGGAACTGCTAACTATGGCTACACCTTC.

The V call is TRBV7-2, the J call TRBJ2-5; 9 bases map to TRBD2. V trimming: 1 base; J trimming: 5 bases; junction bases outside the gene matches: 11. The germline V gene has CDR1 SGHTA and CDR2 FQGNSA. This CDR3 region has 17 residues. CDR3 sequence (DNA): TGTGCCAGCAGCTTAGTGAGGCTAGCGGGAAAGGGGGAGACCCAGTACTTC. Encoded protein: CASSLVRLAGKGETQYF.

The chain uses TRBV28 and TRBJ2-7; D is tentatively TRBD1 or TRBD2 (5 bases each). The CDR3 is made up of 14 amino acids. Trimming left V 6 bases short and J 9 bases short, with 21 bases between. Germline V gene sequence: CDR1 MDHEN, CDR2 SYDVKM. CDR3 DNA: TGTGCCAGCAGCCACGGGACGGCCGGCATTGGGCAGTACTTC. Translated, it gives CASSHGTAGIGQYF.

The chain recombines TRBV6-1 with TRBJ2-1, with D unresolved. The CDR3 spans 16 residues. V lost 4 bases, J lost 2 bases, and 15 bases lay in between. Germline-derived CDR1 and CDR2 are MNHNS and SASEGT. CDR3 DNA sequence: TGTGCCAGCAGTGGCAGACCCCTCATTCCCTACAATGAGCAGTTCTTC. It codes for CASSGRPLIPYNEQFF.

This clonotype was seen a few times. The chain uses TRBV7-6 and TRBJ1-1, with TRBD1 matching 9 bases. The CDR3 spans 15 residues. Germline V gives CDR1 SGHVS, CDR2 FNYEAQ. V was clipped by 1 base and J by 8 bases; unmatched bases: 8. Written as DNA, the CDR3 is TGTGCCAGCAGCTTAGGGACAGGGGCCGCGGGGGAAGCTTTCTTT. As protein: CASSLGTGAAGEAFF. The full variable domain, completed using reference TRBV7-6 and TRBJ1-1, is GAGVSQSPRYKVTKRGQDVALRCDPISGHVSLYWYRQALGQGPEFLTYFNYEAQQDKSGLPNDRFSAERPEGSISTLTIQRTEQRDSAMYRCASSLGTGAAGEAFFGQGTRLTVV.

The chain couples TRBV20-1 to TRBJ1-6; D gene uncertain. V dropped 3 bases and J dropped 7 bases, with 19 bases sitting between them. CDR1 and CDR2 (germline): DFQATT, SNEGSKA (reference sequence). The CDR3 loop spans 16 amino acids. Written as DNA, the CDR3 is TGCAGTGCTAGTTTCAGGAGAGGGAGTATGAATTCACCCCTCCACTTT. It yields the protein CSASFRRGSMNSPLHF.

J is TRBJ1-2 and V is TRBV2; D remains ambiguous. From germline, CDR1 is SNHLY and CDR2 FYNNEI. V lost 7 bases and J lost 5, with 14 bases in between. CDR3 length: 13 amino acids. The DNA for the CDR3 is TGTGCCAGCATCGTCAGGACCACTTATGGCTACACCTTC. Protein: CASIVRTTYGYTF.

The chain is built from TRBV20-1 and TRBJ1-2; D is unresolved. Germline V gives CDR1 DFQATT, CDR2 SNEGSKA (reference sequence). This CDR3 spans 10 amino acids. V dropped 6 bases and J dropped 5 bases, with 7 bases sitting between them. The CDR3 sequence: CSALGYGYTF. In DNA, the CDR3 is TGCAGTGCGCTAGGATATGGCTACACCTTC.

The chain employs TRBV7-9 and TRBJ1-5, with no clear D. CDR3 length: 13 amino acids. The V end lost 3 bases, the J end lost 6 bases, and 9 bases lay between the germline ends. Germline values: CDR1 SEHNR, CDR2 FQNEAQ (reference sequence). CDR3 coding DNA: TGTGCCAGCAGCTTTGGTAGTTTTCAGCCCCAGCATTTT. Translated, it gives CASSFGSFQPQHF.

Only one count was recorded for this clonotype. The V gene is TRBV7-9, the J gene TRBJ2-2; TRBD2 matches 10 bases. Trimming at V came to 5 bases and at J to 6 bases, leaving 6 bases not matched to a gene. The CDR3 loop spans 15 amino acids. CDR1 and CDR2 (germline): SEHNR, FQNEAQ (reference sequence). In DNA form, the CDR3 reads TGTGCCAGCAGCCCCGGACTAGCGGCCCCCGGGGAGCTGTTTTTT. Translated: CASSPGLAAPGELFF.

CDR3: CASSYRGGEETQYF. The CDR3 nucleotides read TGTGCCAGCAGTTACCGCGGGGGGGAAGAGACCCAGTACTTC. V usage is TRBV6-5 and J usage is TRBJ2-5, with TRBD2 identical over 9 bases. Trimming at V came to 2 bases and at J to 3 bases, leaving 1 base not matched to a gene. The CDR3 consists of 14 residues. Germline V gene data show CDR1 as MNHEY and CDR2 as SVGAGI.

This clonotype was detected once. This sequence joins TRBV7-9 and TRBJ1-1; TRBD1 matches 7 bases. Trimming removed 4 bases from V and 3 bases from J; junction bases left unmatched: 5. The CDR3 runs 14 residues. The germline gives CDR1 SEHNR, CDR2 FQNEAQ (reference sequence). The CDR3 loop reads CASSSTGPDTEAFF. CDR3 coding DNA: TGTGCCAGCAGCTCGACAGGGCCGGACACTGAAGCTTTCTTT.

The chain uses TRBV7-7 and TRBJ2-2; no reliable D call. V lost 1 base and J lost 7, with 10 bases in between. Germline values: CDR1 SSHAT, CDR2 FNYEAQ (reference sequence). The CDR3 loop spans 14 amino acids. CDR3 region: CASSLVPVGGELFF. The CDR3 region has the DNA TGTGCCAGCAGCTTAGTCCCGGTTGGCGGGGAGCTGTTTTTT.

The chain carries TRBV7-9 and TRBJ1-6; D may be TRBD1 (6 bases). The CDR3 runs 15 residues. The germline V gene encodes CDR1 SEHNR and CDR2 FQNEAQ (reference sequence). V was trimmed by 5 bases and J by 5 bases, leaving 13 bases between them. CDR3 in amino acids: CASSLVQGNNSPLHF. The CDR3 region has the DNA TGTGCCAGCAGCCTCGTTCAGGGGAATAATTCACCCCTCCACTTT. Combining the CDR3 with reference TRBV7-9 and TRBJ1-6 gives the whole variable domain DTGVSQNPRHKITKRGQNVTFRCDPISEHNRLYWYRQTLGQGPEFLTYFQNEAQLEKSRLLSDRFSAERPKGSFSTLEIQRTEQGDSAMYLCASSLVQGNNSPLHFGNGTRLTVT.

The CDR3 sequence: CASSEVGVGAYEQYF. In nucleotides, the CDR3 is TGCGCCAGCAGTGAGGTGGGAGTGGGGGCCTACGAGCAGTACTTC. J is TRBJ2-7 and V is TRBV10-2, with D perhaps given as TRBD1 or TRBD2 (5 bases each). Deletions cut 2 bases from V and 2 bases from J, with 13 bases between. The germline gives CDR1 WSHSY, CDR2 SAAADI. The CDR3 extends over 15 amino acids.

V is TRBV7-2 and J is TRBJ2-2, with D perhaps TRBD2 (5 bases). The CDR3 is made up of 12 amino acids. The germline gives CDR1 SGHTA, CDR2 FQGNSA. Trimming stripped 5 bases from V and 10 bases from J, with 11 bases between. CDR3 sequence reads: CASSSERKELFF. The DNA for the CDR3 is TGTGCCAGCAGCAGCGAGCGGAAGGAGCTGTTTTTT. The full variable domain, its missing parts supplied by reference TRBV7-2 and TRBJ2-2, is GAGVSQSPSNKVTEKGKDVELRCDPISGHTALYWYRQSLGQGLEFLIYFQGNSAPDKSGLPSDRFSAERTGGSVSTLTIQRTQQEDSAVYLCASSSERKELFFGEGSRLTVL.